This T cell receptor (delta chain) originates from a study of gamma-delta T cells after stem cell transplantation. This clone was recorded a few times. TCRdb processed the RT-PCR reads again with the CATT caller. This table has some 12,000 delta-chain clones, about two fifths appearing once. This sequence was found in a human donor. It is not recorded whose cells these are; they may come from a transplant donor. The specimen sequenced was gamma-delta T cells.

For the CDR3, the DNA is TGTGCCTGTGACGAGGTGGATACTCCCTGGGACACCCGACAGATGTTTTTC. As protein: CACDEVDTPWDTRQMFF. The V call is TRDV2, the J call TRDJ3; a possible D gene is TRDD3 (6 bases). The CDR3 runs 17 residues. Trimming cost V 3 bases and J 2 bases, with 13 bases left between them. The germline CDR1 and CDR2 sequences are GEAIGNYY and EKD.